The entry below describes one T cell receptor beta chain. The data belong to a study of T cell responses to AZD1222 COVID-19 vaccine. Libraries were prepared by immunoSEQ multiplex PCR; TCRdb keeps only in-frame clonotypes and omits some of them. The repertoire holds 95,000 to 130,000 clones, with around nine tenths as singletons. The clonotype comes from an adult who received the AZD1222 COVID-19 vaccine. Here the sequenced sample was peripheral blood, taken 28 days after the second AZD1222 dose.

The CDR3 bases are TGTGCCAGCAGTTTTCGGGGGGGGCGGTATGGCTACACCTTC. It translates to CASSFRGGRYGYTF. This rearrangement joins TRBV28 to TRBJ1-2; tentatively, D is TRBD1 (6 bases). Germline lookup yields CDR1 MDHEN and CDR2 SYDVKM. This CDR3 is 14 amino acids long. Trimming shortened V by 3 bases and J by 5 bases, and 13 bases separated the two germline ends.